This is a list of T cell receptor beta chains from one sample in a study of T cells in Graves' hyperthyroidism and ophthalmopathy. TCRdb re-derived calls from the multiplex PCR reads in MiXCR, one entry per CDR3 protein. Altogether approximately 430,000 distinct CDR3 sequences are present, roughly 14% being singletons, with the ten largest covering approximately 7.5%. Source material: blood. These receptors were obtained from a woman between 18 and 30 years old with Graves' hyperthyroidism. Both conserved end residues are part of each CDR3. The order of the fields is CDR3 length, D gene, V gene, J gene, clone size, CDR3 protein, CDR3 DNA. D genes are given only for firm matches. Some rows have no size entry. The others give once, few or many, or a class for an expanded clone.

>15|TRBD2|TRBV11-2|TRBJ2-3|many
CASSSEGRGTDTQYF
TGTGCCAGCAGCTCGGAGGGGAGGGGCACAGATACGCAGTATTTT
>16|NA|TRBV9|TRBJ2-3|many
CASSVVGGGGTDTQYF
TGTGCCAGCAGCGTAGTAGGAGGGGGCGGCACAGATACGCAGTATTTT
>12|NA|TRBV6-2/TRBV6-3|TRBJ2-7|many
CASSWQAYEQYF
TGTGCCAGCAGTTGGCAGGCCTACGAGCAGTACTTC
>16|NA|TRBV6-5|TRBJ2-1|many
CASSYPGTGFRNEQFF
TGTGCCAGCAGTTACCCCGGGACGGGGTTTCGGAATGAGCAGTTCTTC
>16|NA|TRBV4-1|TRBJ2-1|NA
CASSQRTAGMDNEQFF
TGCGCCAGCAGCCAACGTACGGCGGGGATGGACAATGAGCAGTTCTTC
>16|NA|TRBV6-4|TRBJ2-2|many
CASSDSRGSSTGELFF
TGTGCCAGCAGTGACTCGAGAGGGTCGAGCACCGGGGAGCTGTTTTTT
>12|NA|TRBV4-1|TRBJ1-2|NA
CASSQGERRYTF
TGCGCCAGCAGCCAAGGTGAACGCCGCTACACCTTC
>17|TRBD1|TRBV28|TRBJ1-2|NA
CASSLTGTGGPFYGYTF
TGTGCCAGCAGTTTGACCGGGACAGGGGGTCCCTTCTATGGCTACACCTTC
>15|NA|TRBV6-2/TRBV6-3|TRBJ2-1|many
CASSYPRDLKNEQFF
TGTGCCAGCAGTTACCCCCGCGATCTTAAGAATGAGCAGTTCTTC
>14|NA|TRBV25-1|TRBJ2-5|NA
CASRGGAAKETQYF
TGTGCCTCCCGTGGAGGGGCCGCCAAAGAGACCCAGTACTTC
>15|NA|TRBV3-1|TRBJ1-4|few
CASSQGWAGNEKLFF
TGTGCCAGCAGCCAAGGTTGGGCAGGTAATGAAAAACTGTTTTTT
>14|NA|TRBV7-8|TRBJ2-2|many
CASKRTTNTGELFF
TGTGCCAGCAAGCGGACAACGAACACCGGGGAGCTGTTTTTT
>17|NA|TRBV20-1|TRBJ1-4|few
CSARGGGKLSTNEKLFF
TGCAGTGCTAGAGGGGGGGGCAAGCTTTCCACTAATGAAAAACTGTTTTTT
>15|TRBD1|TRBV27|TRBJ2-5|many
CASSFKGALEETQYF
TGTGCCAGCAGTTTCAAGGGGGCGTTGGAAGAGACCCAGTACTTC
>17|NA|TRBV18|TRBJ2-3|NA
CASSPSRRPAATDTQYF
TGTGCCAGCTCACCATCAAGGAGGCCGGCCGCCACAGATACGCAGTATTTT
>11|NA|TRBV29-1|TRBJ1-1|few
CSVEDRGQAFF
TGCAGCGTTGAAGACCGGGGGCAAGCTTTCTTT
>15|TRBD1|TRBV11-3|TRBJ2-7|many
CASSLVRQGSYEQYF
TGTGCCAGCAGCTTAGTGAGACAGGGTTCCTACGAGCAGTACTTC
>16|NA|TRBV7-3|TRBJ1-3|NA
CASSFEDRFSGNTIYF
TGTGCCAGCAGCTTCGAGGACCGGTTCTCTGGAAACACCATATATTTT
>14|TRBD2|TRBV20-1|TRBJ2-3|many
CSAVGAGSTDTQYF
TGCAGTGCCGTCGGAGCGGGAAGCACAGATACGCAGTATTTT
>15|TRBD1|TRBV2|TRBJ1-1|NA
CASSVTGARDTEAFF
TGTGCCAGCAGTGTCACAGGGGCCAGAGACACTGAAGCTTTCTTT
>15|NA|TRBV7-3|TRBJ2-1|many
CASSLTGHGVNEQFF
TGTGCCAGCAGCTTGACAGGTCATGGGGTCAATGAGCAGTTCTTC
>13|NA|TRBV7-2|TRBJ2-1|NA
CASSQPLGQEQFF
TGTGCCAGCAGCCAACCTTTAGGCCAAGAGCAGTTCTTC